This TCR beta chain was found in a study of blood T cell repertoires in COVID-19. Study-wide background: Researchers got acute and convalescent COVID-19 samples from the United States, Italy and Spain. The cDNA or gDNA used as material had been derived from T cells, B-cell-depleted T cells, or PBMCs.

Study members were between about 18 and 90 years old and lived in roughly 24 US regions. Symptom resolution, clearance, or two negative PCRs marked donors in Cohort 3 as recovered. The V gene end was trimmed by 0 bases and the J gene end by 3 bases; junction bases not matched to a gene: 6. This CDR3 has 16 amino acids. Germline lookup yields CDR1 SGHTA and CDR2 FQGNSA. Using immunoSEQ multiplex PCR, the repertoire was profiled, and TCRdb retains in-frame clones only, with some absent. The table has 200,000 to 250,000 clones, 82% seen once. The J gene is TRBJ2-7, the V gene TRBV7-2; TRBD2 matches at 9 bases. Sequencing was done on a sample of PBMCs or T cells enriched from blood (not recorded which). The origin of this receptor is a woman in her fifties or sixties who had recovered from COVID-19. The CDR3 nucleotides are TGTGCCAGCAGCTTAGCTAGCGGGAGAAACCACTACGAGCAGTACTTC. It encodes CASSLASGRNHYEQYF. Full variable domain (rest looked up from reference TRBV7-2 and TRBJ2-7): GAGVSQSPSNKVTEKGKDVELRCDPISGHTALYWYRQSLGQGLEFLIYFQGNSAPDKSGLPSDRFSAERTGGSVSTLTIQRTQQEDSAVYLCASSLASGRNHYEQYFGPGTRLTVT.